Shown below are 32 T cell receptor beta chains from a single sample sequenced in a study of cytomegalovirus exposure and HLA in healthy donors. The PCR had 60 Vbeta and 13 Jbeta primers. Some clones are missing from TCRdb's copy, which holds only in-frame ones; the method was immunoSEQ multiplex PCR. The data contain hundreds of thousands of clones, over 60% of them singletons. The sequenced sample was PBMCs. The receptors originated from a man between 18 and 35 years old in good health and CMV-seronegative.

V usage is TRBV2 and J usage is TRBJ2-2; the D is unclear. Germline V CDR1 and CDR2: SNHLY, FYNNEI. V lost 7 bases, J lost 0 bases, and 12 bases lay in between. The CDR3 covers 15 residues. The CDR3 loop reads CASIAITANTGELFF. The CDR3 DNA sequence: TGTGCCAGCATCGCGATCACAGCGAACACCGGGGAGCTGTTTTTT.

J is TRBJ2-7 and V is TRBV2; TRBD2 is a possible D gene (6 bases). The CDR3 sequence is 12 residues long. Germline assignment: CDR1 SNHLY and CDR2 FYNNEI. The V end was cut by 8 bases, the J end by 1 base, with 9 bases between. The CDR3 DNA follows: TGTGCCAGCGGCGGGACTTCCTACGAGCAGTACTTC. Translated, it gives CASGGTSYEQYF. Based on the CDR3 plus reference TRBV2 and TRBJ2-7, the full variable domain is EPEVTQTPSHQVTQMGQEVILRCVPISNHLYFYWYRQILGQKVEFLVSFYNNEISEKSEIFDDQFSVERPDGSNFTLKIRSTKLEDSAMYFCASGGTSYEQYFGPGTRLTVT.

The CDR3 region has the DNA TGTGCCAGCAGCTTGATGGGGGAGGGCTACGAGCAGTACTTC. Its translation is CASSLMGEGYEQYF. The rearrangement joins TRBV5-4 to TRBJ2-7, with 7 bases that match TRBD2. V shed 1 base, J shed 3 bases, and the junction held 4 bases outside the gene matches. The germline CDR1 and CDR2 sequences are SGHNT and YYREEE (reference sequence). The CDR3 length is 14 residues.

The gene calls are TRBV2 and TRBJ1-1; D is uncertain. The length of the CDR3 is 12 residues. Trimming shortened V by 5 bases and J by 0 bases, and 4 bases separated the two germline ends. Per the germline V gene, CDR1 is SNHLY and CDR2 is FYNNEI. The CDR3 DNA is TGTGCCAGCAGTCGGTTGAACACTGAAGCTTTCTTT. This encodes CASSRLNTEAFF.

The rearrangement links TRBV10-3 to TRBJ1-1; D gene uncertain. The length of the CDR3 is 13 residues. In germline, CDR1 is ENHRY, CDR2 SYGVKD. V dropped 3 bases and J dropped 8 bases, with 13 bases sitting between them. The chain's CDR3 is CAISEFNGEEAFF. CDR3 coding DNA: TGTGCCATCAGTGAATTCAATGGAGAGGAAGCTTTCTTT.

The rearrangement joins TRBV2 to TRBJ2-1; 8 bases map to TRBD2. CDR3 length equals 16 residues. V lost 4 bases to trimming and J lost 3 bases; unmatched junction nucleotides: 8. CDR1 and CDR2 (germline): SNHLY, FYNNEI. For the CDR3, the DNA is TGTGCCAGCAGTGGTGGACTAGCAGCAATCTACAATGAGCAGTTCTTC. Amino acid sequence: CASSGGLAAIYNEQFF.

The chain carries TRBV9 and TRBJ2-3; TRBD2 matches at 12 bases. The CDR3 length is 18 residues. The V segment lost 3 bases and the J segment 1 base; nucleotides outside the gene matches: 9. Germline values: CDR1 SGDLS, CDR2 YYNGEE. Here the CDR3 reads CASSAKGLAGPGTDTQYF. In DNA form, the CDR3 reads TGTGCCAGCAGCGCCAAAGGACTAGCGGGGCCTGGCACAGATACGCAGTATTTT.

V and J are TRBV27 and TRBJ1-1; tentative D call: TRBD1 (5 bases). This CDR3 is 14 amino acids long. The V gene's germline CDR1 is MNHEY and CDR2 SMNVEV (reference sequence). V was trimmed by 2 bases and J by 4 bases, leaving 11 bases between them. The CDR3 DNA is TGTGCCAGCAGTTTAGGGGGGGGAAGCACTGAAGCTTTCTTT. Translating gives CASSLGGGSTEAFF.

The chain uses TRBV5-1 and TRBJ2-3, with 14 bases identical to TRBD2. With V trimmed by 4 bases and J by 5 bases, 12 bases remained unmatched. CDR1 and CDR2 (germline): SGHRS, YFSETQ. The CDR3 extends over 18 amino acids. The chain's CDR3 is CASSHGTSGRRSGDTQYF. CDR3 coding DNA: TGCGCCAGCAGCCATGGGACTAGCGGGAGAAGGTCAGGAGATACGCAGTATTTT.

The CDR3 loop is CASSARDTQYF. CDR3 DNA sequence: TGTGCCAGCAGCGCCCGAGATACGCAGTATTTT. The chain recombines TRBV9 with TRBJ2-3, with unresolved D. Trimming cost V 3 bases and J 5 bases, with 4 bases left between them. The CDR3 totals 11 residues. Germline lookup yields CDR1 SGDLS and CDR2 YYNGEE.

The rearrangement uses TRBV5-1 and TRBJ2-7; maybe TRBD2 (6 bases). In germline, CDR1 is SGHRS, CDR2 YFSETQ. The CDR3 covers 14 residues. Trimming left V 4 bases short and J 6 bases short, with 17 bases between. The CDR3 nucleotides read TGCGCCAGCAGCCCCCTCGGAGGGTTAGGCGAGCAGTACTTC. It yields the protein CASSPLGGLGEQYF. The whole variable domain, filled in from reference TRBV5-1 and TRBJ2-7, reads KAGVTQTPRYLIKTRGQQVTLSCSPISGHRSVSWYQQTPGQGLQFLFEYFSETQRNKGNFPGRFSGRQFSNSRSEMNVSTLELGDSALYLCASSPLGGLGEQYFGPGTRLTVT.

The CDR3 sequence is CASSLGDTEKLFF. CDR3 DNA sequence: TGTGCCAGCAGCTTGGGGGACACGGAAAAACTGTTTTTT. J is TRBJ1-4 and V is TRBV5-4, with a tentative D call TRBD1 (6 bases). Germline assignment: CDR1 SGHNT and CDR2 YYREEE (reference sequence). The CDR3 extends over 13 amino acids. Trimming shortened V by 0 bases and J by 8 bases, and 8 bases separated the two germline ends.

The count of this clone is one. This sequence joins TRBV21-1 and TRBJ2-3; the table's D gene call, TRBD1, was not cross checked with the DNA. TRBV21-1 is marked as a pseudogene. The CDR3 has 17 amino acids. The CDR3 DNA reads as TGTGCCAGCAGCCCCTTTGAATCAGGGCCCTTCACAGATACGCAGTATTTT. As protein: CASSPFESGPFTDTQYF.

The table lists this clone with a few counts. This sequence joins TRBV5-1 and TRBJ1-6, with 9 bases aligning to TRBD1. Losses at the gene ends were 4 bases for V and 10 bases for J; bases not matched to a gene: 15. CDR3 size: 17 residues. The V gene's germline CDR1 is SGHRS and CDR2 YFSETQ. The chain's CDR3 is CASSPLIGGQGGSPLHF. The CDR3 DNA sequence: TGCGCCAGCAGCCCCCTCATTGGGGGACAGGGCGGCTCACCCCTCCACTTT.

The rearrangement uses TRBV28 and TRBJ1-2; 7 nucleotides align to TRBD1. The junction had 11 bases not matched to a gene; V was cut back by 5 bases and J by 5 bases. The CDR3 has 15 residues. Germline V gene sequence: CDR1 MDHEN, CDR2 SYDVKM. The CDR3 coding sequence is TGTGCCAGCAGTCCAGGGGGGTCCGGGGGTTATGGCTACACCTTC. This translates into CASSPGGSGGYGYTF.

The chain uses TRBV2 and TRBJ1-2; 10 bases map to TRBD1. Germline CDR1 and CDR2: SNHLY and FYNNEI. The CDR3 sequence is 14 residues long. Trimming at V came to 5 bases and at J to 2 bases, leaving 2 bases not matched to a gene. The CDR3 sequence is CASSRQGANYGYTF. In nucleotides, the CDR3 is TGTGCCAGCAGTCGACAGGGGGCCAACTATGGCTACACCTTC. The variable domain in full, with the rest retrieved from reference TRBV2 and TRBJ1-2, is EPEVTQTPSHQVTQMGQEVILRCVPISNHLYFYWYRQILGQKVEFLVSFYNNEISEKSEIFDDQFSVERPDGSNFTLKIRSTKLEDSAMYFCASSRQGANYGYTFGSGTRLTVV.

This clone was seen more than once but under ten times. The rearrangement joins TRBV10-1 to TRBJ1-1; D gene uncertain. From germline, CDR1 is WNHNN and CDR2 SYGVQD (reference sequence). This CDR3 has 15 residues. The V end was cut by 6 bases, the J end by 8 bases, with 22 bases between. CDR3 in DNA: TGCGCCAGCAGCACCATGACTGAGAGAAGGTTCGAAGCTTTCTTT. Translating gives CASSTMTERRFEAFF.

The chain uses TRBV7-2 and TRBJ2-7, with TRBD1 as a possible D gene (5 bases). V was shortened by 5 bases and J by 2 bases, with 16 bases between the two germline ends. This CDR3 is 15 amino acids long. Per germline, CDR1 SGHTA and CDR2 FQGNSA. The CDR3 DNA reads as TGTGCCAGCAGCCCTCGAGACAGTGCTACCTACGAGCAGTACTTC. Translating it yields CASSPRDSATYEQYF.

The chain is built from TRBV2 and TRBJ2-6; 8 nucleotides line up with TRBD1. Germline V gene data show CDR1 as SNHLY and CDR2 as FYNNEI. J was trimmed by 1 base and V by 10 bases; bases with no gene match: 6. The CDR3 has 15 residues. The DNA of the CDR3 is TGTGCCATGGGGACAGGCCGGTCTGGGGCCAACGTCCTGACTTTC. Translation gives CAMGTGRSGANVLTF.

This rearrangement joins TRBV13 to TRBJ1-1; 9 bases fit TRBD1. The CDR3 is 14 amino acids. V shed 5 bases and J 5 bases; nucleotides not matched to a gene: 6. The germline V gene has CDR1 PRHDT and CDR2 FYEKMQ (reference sequence). CDR3 nucleotides: TGTGCCAGCAGCGAAGGGGACAGGGCGACTGAAGCTTTCTTT. It specifies CASSEGDRATEAFF.

The sample holds a few counts of this clone. V and J are TRBV2 and TRBJ2-7, with TRBD1 identical over 10 bases. After removal of 11 bases from V and 4 bases from J, the junction contained 5 bases not matched to a gene. Germline loops: CDR1 SNHLY, CDR2 FYNNEI. This CDR3 spans 12 amino acids. The CDR3 DNA is TGTGCCGGGGGACAGGGGCAATACGAGCAGTACTTC. Translation: CAGGQGQYEQYF.

This clone showed up just once. The chain joins TRBV4-1 to TRBJ1-2, with a weak D call TRBD1 (5 bases). This CDR3 comprises 15 residues. The V and J ends lost 0 bases and 2 bases respectively, with 10 bases between them. Germline V gene lookup returns CDR1 MGHRA and CDR2 YSYEKL. CDR3 coding DNA: TGCGCCAGCAGCCAAGATTGGGGCAGCAACTATGGCTACACCTTC. Translated, it gives CASSQDWGSNYGYTF.

The V and J genes are TRBV11-2 and TRBJ2-7, with 8 bases lining up with TRBD2. The length of the CDR3 is 15 residues. Germline V gene sequence: CDR1 SGHAT, CDR2 FQNNGV. Unmatched junction bases numbered 8, after V lost 5 bases and J lost 2 bases. CDR3 residues: CASSPLAGTTYEQYF. The CDR3 nucleotides are TGTGCCAGCAGCCCCTTAGCGGGAACCACCTACGAGCAGTACTTC. The full variable domain, completed using reference TRBV11-2 and TRBJ2-7, is EAGVAQSPRYKIIEKRQSVAFWCNPISGHATLYWYQQILGQGPKLLIQFQNNGVVDDSQLPKDRFSAERLKGVDSTLKIQPAKLEDSAVYLCASSPLAGTTYEQYFGPGTRLTVT.

This clone was picked up a small number of times. The V and J genes are TRBV6-5 and TRBJ2-5, with D possibly TRBD2 on 7 matching bases. This CDR3 comprises 15 residues. V was trimmed by 5 bases and J by 3 bases, leaving 16 bases between them. The germline gives CDR1 MNHEY, CDR2 SVGAGI. The CDR3 nucleotides read TGTGCCAGCAGTAGGGGGGGGACATGGGAAGAGACCCAGTACTTC. Protein product: CASSRGGTWEETQYF.

The rearrangement links TRBV11-2 to TRBJ2-1, with D perhaps matching TRBD2 (6 bases). Germline V lookup: CDR1 SGHAT, CDR2 FQNNGV. This CDR3 region has 16 residues. Trimming removed 3 bases from V and 3 bases from J, with 15 bases in between. CDR3 nucleotide sequence: TGTGCCAGCAGCTTTTTATTGCGGGGATACTACAATGAGCAGTTCTTC. It encodes CASSFLLRGYYNEQFF.

The genes are TRBV28 and TRBJ2-5, with D possibly TRBD2 on 6 matching bases. Germline V gene lookup returns CDR1 MDHEN and CDR2 SYDVKM. The V end lost 6 bases, the J end lost 4 bases, and 15 bases lay between the germline ends. The CDR3 length is 14 residues. The CDR3: CASRKFISGETQYF. As DNA, the CDR3 is TGTGCCAGCAGGAAATTTATTAGCGGAGAGACCCAGTACTTC.

J is TRBJ1-2 and V is TRBV5-5, with unresolved D. Germline V gene sequence: CDR1 SGHKS, CDR2 YYEKEE (reference sequence). Trimming took 0 bases from V and 2 from J, leaving 11 bases between them. The CDR3 totals 15 residues. CDR3 nucleotide sequence: TGTGCCAGCAGCTTGGGGGCGACCGTAAACTATGGCTACACCTTC. This encodes CASSLGATVNYGYTF.

The chain carries TRBV29-1 and TRBJ2-1, with TRBD2 matching over 7 bases. Germline CDR1 is SQVTM and CDR2 is ANQGSEA. This CDR3 spans 13 amino acids. J was trimmed by 8 bases and V by 3 bases; bases with no gene match: 7. In DNA, the CDR3 is TGCAGCGTTGATGCGGGAGCAGGTTATGAGCAGTTCTTC. It encodes CSVDAGAGYEQFF.

CDR3 coding DNA: TGTGCCAGCTCACCGTTTGGGACAGCGAACTCCTACGAGCAGTACTTC. This translates into CASSPFGTANSYEQYF. The chain is built from TRBV18 and TRBJ2-7; 7 nucleotides agree with TRBD1. Per the germline V gene, CDR1 is KGHSH and CDR2 is LQKENI. J lost 0 bases, V lost 3 bases, and 8 bases had no gene match. This CDR3 is built from 16 residues.

This sequence joins TRBV29-1 and TRBJ1-1; 8 positions match TRBD1. The CDR3 covers 14 residues. Germline CDR1 and CDR2: SQVTM and ANQGSEA. The J segment lost 1 base and the V segment lost 5 bases, leaving 6 bases of the junction unmatched. CDR3 in amino acids: CSVKTGTGNTEAFF. The CDR3 DNA reads as TGCAGCGTTAAAACCGGGACAGGGAACACTGAAGCTTTCTTT.

The chain carries TRBV2 and TRBJ1-2; D not resolved. Germline V gene sequence: CDR1 SNHLY, CDR2 FYNNEI. The CDR3 has 12 residues. V shed 6 bases and J shed 3 bases, with 8 bases lying between them. The CDR3 loop reads CASSERDYGYTF. DNA for the CDR3: TGTGCCAGCAGCGAACGGGACTATGGCTACACCTTC. Using reference TRBV2 and TRBJ1-2 for the parts outside the CDR3, the full variable domain is EPEVTQTPSHQVTQMGQEVILRCVPISNHLYFYWYRQILGQKVEFLVSFYNNEISEKSEIFDDQFSVERPDGSNFTLKIRSTKLEDSAMYFCASSERDYGYTFGSGTRLTVV.

Concerning this clone: Other DNA sequences from this sample encode an identical CDR3 as well. V usage is TRBV2 and J usage is TRBJ1-5; D ambiguous. V lost 8 bases, J lost 7 bases, and 18 bases lay in between. Germline assignment: CDR1 SNHLY and CDR2 FYNNEI. The CDR3 contains 14 residues. The CDR3 DNA is TGTGCCAGCTCCCCGGGAGGTCGCGGACAGCCCCAGCATTTT. The encoded protein is CASSPGGRGQPQHF.